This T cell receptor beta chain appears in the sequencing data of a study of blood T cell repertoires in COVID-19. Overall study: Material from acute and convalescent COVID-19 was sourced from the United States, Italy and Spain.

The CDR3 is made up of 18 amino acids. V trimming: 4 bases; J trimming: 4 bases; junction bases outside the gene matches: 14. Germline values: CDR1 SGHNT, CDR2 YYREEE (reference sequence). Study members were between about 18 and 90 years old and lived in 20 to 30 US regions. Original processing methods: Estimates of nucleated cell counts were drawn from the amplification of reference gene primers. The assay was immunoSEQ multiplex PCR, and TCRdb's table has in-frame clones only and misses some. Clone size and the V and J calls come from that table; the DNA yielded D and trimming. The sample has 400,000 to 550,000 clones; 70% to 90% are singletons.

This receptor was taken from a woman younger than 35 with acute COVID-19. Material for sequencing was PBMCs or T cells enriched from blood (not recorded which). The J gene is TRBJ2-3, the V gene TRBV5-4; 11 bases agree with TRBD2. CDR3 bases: TGTGCCAGCAGCCGACGGAATTTAGCGGGGGGGCGCCCAGATACGCAGTATTTT. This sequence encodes CASSRRNLAGGRPDTQYF.